Given below is one T cell receptor (beta chain) in context. What this receptor recognizes is not known. The record has no base qualities; no much larger clone is one base away. The CDR3 regions of human TCRbeta chains were analyzed by immunosequencing. Per the original workflow: TCRs in the repertoires were matched against a reference library of SARS-CoV-2-specific TCRs that had been generated with the MIRA antigen-specificity platform. Breadth was defined as the fraction of unique TCRs that were SARS-CoV-2-associated, and depth was defined as the fraction of total T cells that were SARS-CoV-2-associated. Using the MIRA data, each spike-specific TCR was assigned both to the spike region to which the TCR was reactive and to a CD4 or CD8 class. Log10-transformed breadth and depth values were compared by one-way ANOVA with Sidak's multiple comparisons tests. The source is immuneACCESS, and TCRdb retained only in-frame sequences with V and J called. Part of the clones is not carried over; for the studies checked, unresolved V genes explain less than half of this, and the remainder is unexplained. Clone size and the V and J calls come from that table; the DNA yielded D and trimming. Within this sample are 89,000 or so clones, with around nine tenths of them counted one time only. The ten largest clones take up less than 20% of the sample.

These data originate in a study of T cell responses to AZD1222 COVID-19 vaccine (dated by TCRdb to the early 2020s). Regarding the study in general: AZD1222 recipients with second doses at about 4 weeks or about 12 weeks were pooled, because spike-specific TCR depth and breadth did not differ between schedules. A total of 230 to 250 trial participants underwent TCR sequencing, of whom 207 received two doses of AZD1222 and some 25 received two doses of the MenACWY control vaccine. Trial participants were enrolled by age into subgroups of 18-55, 56-69 and 70-plus years, and around 150, 28 and 57 TCR-sequenced participants, respectively, were included in these subgroups.

Reading the label with the study, this specimen's time point is: baseline before first vaccination. Vaccinee samples came from UK trials COV001 and COV002, including a single-blind randomized controlled phase 2/3 trial of AZD1222 (ChAdOx1 nCoV-19) in healthy adults. For TCRbeta chain sequencing, PBMC samples from trial participants were taken at day 0 and at day 28 after the second dose. The CDR3 goes from the cysteine to the phenylalanine over 13 residues. Here the CDR3 DNA is all that survives: 39 bases in frame from base 1. CDR1 LNHDA and CDR2 SQIVND were looked up in the germline V gene (reference sequence). At the junction V is shortened by 3 bases and J by 9 bases, with 13 bases in between. Study-wide findings and limitations: Conclusions about previously exposed vaccinees were limited because only six AZD1222 recipients were SARS-CoV-2 seropositive at baseline. After two AZD1222 doses, spike-specific TCR breadth and depth were significantly higher than at day 0 and than in MenACWY recipients. The 56-69-year group was small, and its depth increase did not reach significance, likely because of low power. Participants were mostly white British and included more females than males, and it was suggested by the authors that clonal diversity may have been underestimated. Because no day 14 peak-response samples were available, the repertoires could be characterized only after the peak T cell response. The whole spike protein was spanned by vaccine-associated CD4 TCRs, and dominant responses were seen in regions 160-218 and 743-854. Reportedly, close to half of the unique spike-specific TCRs recognized epitopes lying outside the regions that are mutated in the B.1.351 and B.1.1.7 variants.

This clonotype was sampled from an adult in good health. The chain couples TRBV19 to TRBJ2-3; the D gene cannot be resolved reliably. This sample comprised peripheral blood, obtained on day 0 of AZD1222 vaccination. The encoded CDR3 is CASSISRIETQYF. The base sequence is TGTGCCAGTAGTATTAGCCGAATAGAGACGCAGTATTTT.